The next 31 T cell receptor beta chains were all read from a single sample in a study of cytomegalovirus exposure and HLA in healthy donors. The PCR made use of 60 Vbeta and 13 Jbeta primers. Measured with immunoSEQ multiplex PCR; TCRdb has only the in-frame clones, and not every one. The table lists roughly 100,000 clones, 60% to 85% of them singletons. The source material was PBMCs. These receptors were obtained from a man between 40 and 49 years old in good health and CMV-seronegative.

The V call is TRBV19, the J call TRBJ1-5; 7 bases are shared with TRBD1. This CDR3 has 14 amino acids. CDR1 and CDR2 from the germline V gene are LNHDA and SQIVND (reference sequence). Trimming cost V 4 bases and J 7 bases; bases outside gene matches: 7. The chain's CDR3 is CASSTTGQRQPQHF. In nucleotides, the CDR3 is TGTGCCAGTAGTACGACAGGGCAGAGGCAGCCCCAGCATTTT.

The genes are TRBV11-2 and TRBJ1-1; tentative D call: TRBD1 (5 bases). V shed 2 bases and J shed 4 bases, with 14 bases lying between them. This CDR3 is 15 amino acids long. Germline loops: CDR1 SGHAT, CDR2 FQNNGV. The CDR3 region is CASSLKASQGTEAFF. As DNA, the CDR3 is TGTGCCAGCAGCTTAAAGGCTTCGCAGGGCACTGAAGCTTTCTTT.

The V gene is TRBV7-9, the J gene TRBJ2-7; tentatively, D is TRBD2 (6 bases). The CDR3 runs to 15 residues. The V gene's germline CDR1 is SEHNR and CDR2 FQNEAQ (reference sequence). Trimming removed 2 bases from V and 0 bases from J, with 11 bases in between. CDR3 region: CASSLSGRGSYEQYF. The CDR3 bases are TGTGCCAGCAGCTTAAGCGGGCGCGGCTCCTACGAGCAGTACTTC.

Only a few counts were recorded for this clone. The chain carries TRBV5-8 and TRBJ1-4, with D maybe TRBD1 (6 bases). Germline CDR1 and CDR2: SGHTS and YDEGEE. This CDR3 region has 18 residues. Trimming pared 2 bases from V and 0 bases from J, leaving 17 bases between. The CDR3 region has the DNA TGTGCCAGCAGCTTAATGGTTGGGGGGGCCCCAACTAATGAAAAACTGTTTTTT. This encodes CASSLMVGGAPTNEKLFF.

Written as DNA, the CDR3 is TGCGCCAGCAGCCAGAGGACAGGGGGACTCTACGAGCAGTACTTC. Its translation is CASSQRTGGLYEQYF. The chain carries TRBV4-3 and TRBJ2-7, with 10 bases aligning to TRBD1. The CDR3 runs 15 residues. From germline, CDR1 is LGHNA and CDR2 YSLEER. After removal of 3 bases from V and 3 bases from J, the junction contained 5 bases not matched to a gene.

The V call is TRBV9, the J call TRBJ2-3; tentative D call: TRBD2 (6 bases). This CDR3 has 14 residues. Germline V gene lookup returns CDR1 SGDLS and CDR2 YYNGEE. The V end lost 4 bases, the J end lost 0 bases, and 9 bases lay between the germline ends. The CDR3: CASSPGGSTDTQYF. The CDR3 coding sequence is TGTGCCAGCAGCCCCGGGGGTAGCACAGATACGCAGTATTTT.

This clone was seen more than once but under ten times. V gene TRBV6-5 combines with J gene TRBJ2-3; 8 nucleotides agree with TRBD1. Germline V gene data show CDR1 as MNHEY and CDR2 as SVGAGI. Losses at the gene ends were 6 bases for V and 4 bases for J; bases not matched to a gene: 6. The CDR3 sequence is 14 residues long. The CDR3 region has the DNA TGTGCCAGCAGCCCACAGGGGGGCGCAGATACGCAGTATTTT. As protein: CASSPQGGADTQYF.

In this sample, this clone turned up once. The chain has TRBV9 and TRBJ2-3, with no clear D. The CDR3 consists of 13 residues. The V end lost 3 bases, the J end lost 5 bases, and 10 bases lay between the germline ends. Germline assignment: CDR1 SGDLS and CDR2 YYNGEE. The CDR3 is CASSDLRGDTQYF. In nucleotides, the CDR3 is TGTGCCAGCAGCGACCTGCGCGGAGATACGCAGTATTTT.

The rearrangement joins TRBV16 to TRBJ1-3; 8 positions agree with TRBD1. Germline V CDR1 and CDR2: KGHSY, FQNENV. The CDR3 consists of 15 residues. Germline trimming cut 5 bases from V and 1 base from J; bases unmatched to any gene: 4. The DNA of the CDR3 is TGTGCCAGCAGCAGGACAGGGATTTCTGGAAACACCATATATTTT. Its protein product is CASSRTGISGNTIYF.

The chain links TRBV6-4 to TRBJ2-1; D is unresolved. Trimming left V 0 bases short and J 7 bases short, with 7 bases between. CDR3 length equals 13 residues. Looked up from germline, CDR1 is MRHNA and CDR2 is SNTAGT. CDR3 residues: CASSDSLTNEQFF. CDR3 in DNA: TGTGCCAGCAGTGACTCCTTGACTAATGAGCAGTTCTTC.

The V call is TRBV29-1, the J call TRBJ1-1; D unclear. Germline loops: CDR1 SQVTM, CDR2 ANQGSEA. The V end lost 6 bases, the J end lost 0 bases, and 11 bases lay between the germline ends. CDR3 length: 13 amino acids. Here the CDR3 reads CSVLRNLNTEAFF. The CDR3 nucleotides are TGCAGCGTCCTAAGAAATTTGAACACTGAAGCTTTCTTT.

DNA of the CDR3: TGTGCCAGCAGCCGGACAGATAGCAATCAGCCCCAGCATTTT. It translates to CASSRTDSNQPQHF. J is TRBJ1-5 and V is TRBV4-2, with D tentatively TRBD1 (6 bases). Looked up from germline, CDR1 is LGHNA and CDR2 is YNFKEQ. This CDR3 contains 14 residues. V gave up 4 bases and J gave up 0 bases, with 7 bases separating them.

The V call is TRBV30, the J call TRBJ2-3, with D maybe TRBD1 (6 bases). The germline V gene encodes CDR1 GTSNPN and CDR2 SVGIG (reference sequence). This CDR3 has 16 residues. The germline V and J ends were trimmed by 0 bases and 2 bases, with 15 bases remaining between them. The CDR3 DNA sequence: TGTGCCTGGAGTGTGGGGGCCTTGGCTATCACAGATACGCAGTATTTT. Translated, it gives CAWSVGALAITDTQYF.

The chain joins TRBV28 to TRBJ2-5, with D possibly being TRBD1 (5 bases). Trimming stripped 6 bases from V and 9 bases from J, with 17 bases between. From germline, CDR1 is MDHEN and CDR2 SYDVKM. The CDR3 is 13 residues long. The CDR3 coding sequence is TGTGCCAGCAGGCGTACATATACCAGGGCCCAGTACTTC. Protein product: CASRRTYTRAQYF.

This chain links TRBV28 with TRBJ1-2, with 7 bases matching TRBD1. Germline V gives CDR1 MDHEN, CDR2 SYDVKM. The J segment lost 4 bases and the V segment lost 4 bases, leaving 15 bases of the junction unmatched. The CDR3 has 17 residues. This CDR3 is CASSYQSPGTESYGYTF. The CDR3 bases are TGTGCCAGCAGTTACCAAAGCCCCGGGACAGAATCCTATGGCTACACCTTC.

V is TRBV7-9 and J is TRBJ2-1; D is ambiguous. Trimming stripped 5 bases from V and 9 bases from J, with 8 bases between. CDR3 length: 11 amino acids. The germline V gene encodes CDR1 SEHNR and CDR2 FQNEAQ (reference sequence). CDR3 loop: CASSPLFEQFF. The CDR3 bases are TGTGCCAGCAGCCCCCTCTTTGAGCAGTTCTTC.

The J gene is TRBJ2-3, the V gene TRBV4-1, with D tentatively TRBD2 (5 bases). The CDR3 extends over 17 amino acids. Trimming removed 0 bases from V and 0 bases from J, with 13 bases in between. The germline V gene has CDR1 MGHRA and CDR2 YSYEKL. The CDR3, as DNA: TGCGCCAGCAGCCAAGATGGCGGAGCGGCTAGCACAGATACGCAGTATTTT. Translation: CASSQDGGAASTDTQYF.

The V and J genes are TRBV14 and TRBJ2-5; 10 nucleotides line up with TRBD2. CDR1 SGHDN and CDR2 FVKESK come from the germline V gene. V shed 4 bases, J shed 7 bases, and the junction held 0 bases outside the gene matches. The CDR3 runs 12 residues. CDR3: CASSLAGGTQYF. CDR3 nucleotides: TGTGCCAGCAGCCTAGCGGGAGGGACCCAGTACTTC.

This chain joins TRBV7-9 and TRBJ2-1; D not certain. The CDR3 runs to 11 residues. The ends were cut back, 1 base at V and 12 bases at J, with 7 bases in the middle. Germline CDR1 is SEHNR and CDR2 is FQNEAQ (reference sequence). The CDR3 nucleotides read TGTGCCAGCAGCTTAGGAGGTGGGCAGTTCTTC. Translated, it gives CASSLGGGQFF.

This clone was recorded once. The chain recombines TRBV5-6 with TRBJ2-7; 10 bases are a match to TRBD2. The V and J ends lost 1 base and 2 bases, in that order; junction bases with no gene match: 6. Germline V gene sequence: CDR1 SGHDT, CDR2 YYEEEE. This CDR3 has 16 amino acids. The CDR3: CASSLKTGTSAYEQYF. CDR3 sequence (DNA): TGTGCCAGCAGCTTGAAAACTGGGACTAGCGCCTACGAGCAGTACTTC.

The chain uses TRBV11-2 and TRBJ2-5, with 7 bases fitting TRBD1. Trimming removed 0 bases from V and 4 bases from J; junction bases left unmatched: 2. This CDR3 region has 14 residues. In germline, CDR1 is SGHAT, CDR2 FQNNGV. For the CDR3, the DNA is TGTGCCAGCAGCTTAGACCAGGGGGTAGAGACCCAGTACTTC. This gives the protein CASSLDQGVETQYF.

The rearrangement links TRBV7-2 to TRBJ2-1; TRBD1 agrees at 8 bases. The CDR3 is made up of 15 amino acids. The V and J ends lost 6 bases and 3 bases, in that order; junction bases with no gene match: 7. Germline CDR1 and CDR2: SGHTA and FQGNSA. The CDR3 DNA reads TGTGCCAGCAGTCAAGACAGGGGACTCTACAATGAGCAGTTCTTC. Its protein product is CASSQDRGLYNEQFF.

This clone was detected a few times. The chain carries TRBV19 and TRBJ2-7; 11 bases line up with TRBD2. The V and J ends lost 3 bases and 5 bases, in that order; junction bases with no gene match: 6. This CDR3 spans 15 amino acids. Per germline, CDR1 LNHDA and CDR2 SQIVND (reference sequence). CDR3 amino acids: CASSIVAGGHNEQYF. CDR3 DNA sequence: TGTGCCAGTAGTATCGTAGCGGGAGGGCATAACGAGCAGTACTTC.

This chain links TRBV7-8 with TRBJ2-3; possibly TRBD1 for D (6 bases). From germline, CDR1 is SGHVS and CDR2 FQNEAQ. The CDR3 runs to 12 residues. CDR3 amino acids: CATRGMGDTQYF. In DNA, the CDR3 is TGTGCTACCAGGGGCATGGGAGATACGCAGTATTTT.

This chain joins TRBV7-9 and TRBJ2-2; 7 positions match TRBD1. This CDR3 comprises 14 residues. With 6 bases clipped from V and 5 bases from J, the junction kept 6 bases outside the gene matches. Germline CDR1 and CDR2: SEHNR and FQNEAQ (reference sequence). CDR3 DNA: TGTGCCAGCAGTTTTGACAGGGTAACCGGGGAGCTGTTTTTT. This encodes CASSFDRVTGELFF.

The chain carries TRBV5-5 and TRBJ2-3, with TRBD1 matching over 7 bases. The CDR3 extends over 14 amino acids. The V gene's germline CDR1 is SGHKS and CDR2 YYEKEE (reference sequence). The junction had 6 bases not matched to a gene; V was cut back by 4 bases and J by 4 bases. The CDR3 sequence is CASSTRTGPDTQYF. The CDR3 coding sequence is TGTGCCAGCAGCACGCGGACAGGACCAGATACGCAGTATTTT. The complete variable domain, with remaining parts taken from reference TRBV5-5 and TRBJ2-3, reads DAGVTQSPTHLIKTRGQQVTLRCSPISGHKSVSWYQQVLGQGPQFIFQYYEKEERGRGNFPDRFSARQFPNYSSELNVNALLLGDSALYLCASSTRTGPDTQYFGPGTRLTVL.

This chain uses TRBV29-1 with TRBJ2-3; TRBD2 matches 8 bases. V was clipped by 7 bases and J by 0 bases; unmatched bases: 6. In germline, CDR1 is SQVTM, CDR2 ANQGSEA. The CDR3 extends over 14 amino acids. In DNA, the CDR3 is TGCAGCGCCGAAGGCGGGGGGAGCACAGATACGCAGTATTTT. Amino acids: CSAEGGGSTDTQYF.

The table lists this clone with a count of one. The chain carries TRBV2 and TRBJ2-2; 7 positions match TRBD1. Unmatched junction bases numbered 8, after V lost 6 bases and J lost 4 bases. The CDR3 has 15 residues. The germline V gene has CDR1 SNHLY and CDR2 FYNNEI. CDR3 in DNA: TGTGCCAGCAGGACCGACAGGGCAAGCACCGGGGAGCTGTTTTTT. This sequence encodes CASRTDRASTGELFF.

The DNA for the CDR3 is TGTGCCTGGAGTGTCAGGAGGGCTTCCGACACTGAAGCTTTCTTT. Its translation is CAWSVRRASDTEAFF. The chain has TRBV30 and TRBJ1-1; D remains unclear. Germline lookup yields CDR1 GTSNPN and CDR2 SVGIG (reference sequence). There are 15 residues in the CDR3. V lost 0 bases, J lost 3 bases, and 14 bases lay in between.

This clone showed up just once. This sequence joins TRBV2 and TRBJ1-2; weak D call: TRBD1 (6 bases). Trimming removed 3 bases at V and 5 bases at J, with 16 bases between. The germline V gene encodes CDR1 SNHLY and CDR2 FYNNEI. The CDR3 extends over 15 amino acids. The CDR3 coding sequence is TGTGCCAGCAGTGACGGGACACTTGATTGGTATGGCTACACCTTC. Protein product: CASSDGTLDWYGYTF.

This chain links TRBV6-5 with TRBJ1-2; possibly TRBD1 for D (5 bases). Germline V gives CDR1 MNHEY, CDR2 SVGAGI. Trimming removed 5 bases from V and 2 bases from J, with 6 bases in between. The CDR3 is made up of 12 amino acids. For the CDR3, the DNA is TGTGCCAGCAGTCGACAGAACTATGGCTACACCTTC. Amino acid sequence: CASSRQNYGYTF.